Listed below are T cell receptor beta chains from one sample, sequenced in a study of blood T cell repertoires in COVID-19. This table comes from immunoSEQ multiplex PCR, and its TCRdb copy is limited to in-frame clones, with some not included. The sample comprises under 150,000 clones, 86% of which are singletons, and 2.3% rests with the top ten. Input material: PBMCs or T cells enriched from blood (not recorded which). The receptors here all came from a woman aged 50 to 60 who had recovered from COVID-19. The CDR3 runs from the conserved cysteine through the conserved F or W. For some rows the clone size is stated as once, few or many, or as a class when expanded; others skip it.

abundance	j_gene	v_gene	CDR3aa
.	TRBJ2-3	TRBV10-2	CASSVGQTTDTQYF
.	TRBJ2-1	TRBV7-2	CASSTPQSNNEQFF
.	TRBJ1-2	TRBV29-1	CSVGDRLSGGYTF
.	TRBJ1-2	TRBV11-2	CASSLGTGYGYTF
.	TRBJ1-2	TRBV30	CAWAEVNYGYTF
.	TRBJ1-6	TRBV27	CASSGQGISYNSPLHF
.	TRBJ1-3	TRBV12-3/TRBV12-4	CASNQIPGNTIYF
.	TRBJ1-4	TRBV5-5	CASSRGQTGTNEKLFF
.	TRBJ2-3	TRBV30	CAWTPGTSTDTQYF
few	TRBJ1-2	TRBV20-1	CSASGAGGQSGYTF
.	TRBJ2-3	TRBV5-1	CASSLALAGPYTDTQYF
once	TRBJ2-6	TRBV2	CASTPLAHVSGANVLTF
.	TRBJ2-5	TRBV11-2	CASSFVGQDQETQYF
once	TRBJ1-2	TRBV2	CASSEFSGTFDYGYTF
.	TRBJ2-1	TRBV5-1	CASSLAAGGYNEQFF
.	TRBJ1-2	TRBV6-1	CASSEANRVGYTF
many	TRBJ1-5	TRBV6-1	CASSEIVSSNQPQHF
few	TRBJ1-1	TRBV19	CASSIGQVLEAFF
once	TRBJ1-3	TRBV5-6	CASTRTGGSGNTIYF
.	TRBJ1-2	TRBV29-1	CSVSRDRFGYTF
once	TRBJ1-1	TRBV7-2	CASSLWRSTEAFF
.	TRBJ2-3	TRBV5-1	CASSWSDRGLDTQYF
.	TRBJ1-3	TRBV3-1/TRBV3-2	CASSQLRRHTIYF
.	TRBJ2-7	TRBV27	CASSGTGALGQYF
.	TRBJ2-6	TRBV6-5	CASRSRGPGANVLTF
.	TRBJ1-5	TRBV27	CASSLTYNQPQHF
few	TRBJ1-4	TRBV11-2	CASSLGQDEGEKLFF
.	TRBJ2-2	TRBV12-3/TRBV12-4	CASSEDMTGELFF
.	TRBJ2-3	TRBV5-4	CASSILNTDTQYF
.	TRBJ1-2	TRBV6-5	CASTSGGGNYGYTF
.	TRBJ1-1	TRBV3-1/TRBV3-2	CASSPGTTTEAFF
.	TRBJ2-2	TRBV5-1	CASSLAGLAGGRGTGELFF
.	TRBJ2-3	TRBV5-1	CASSLAGTSGGTSTDTQYF
few	TRBJ1-1	TRBV5-4	CASSLNRERGEAFF
.	TRBJ2-1	TRBV9	CASSVYVGGVSYNEQFF
.	TRBJ2-1	TRBV18	CASSQQGDNEQFF
.	TRBJ1-2	TRBV18	CASSPPQGGNYGYTF
once	TRBJ2-5	TRBV7-2	CASSLDLAAAQETQYF
.	TRBJ1-5	TRBV5-5	CASSTTGGNQPQHF
.	TRBJ1-2	TRBV7-9	CASSLTVWRERWSYTF
once	TRBJ2-6	TRBV19	CASSRTSLSGANVLTF